The TCR beta chain under discussion was sequenced for a study of type 1 and type 2 diabetes patients. Study at large: Samples came from type 1 diabetic, type 2 diabetic or nondiabetic people, recruited in China. From PBMCs, CD4+ and CD8+ T cells were isolated by magnetic microbeads. Study results and limitations: A median of one highly-expanded CD4+ clone, covering 3% to 5% of reads, occurred in type 2 diabetes.

This clonotype was counted between two and nine times. Its antigen is unidentified. Trimming took 5 bases from V and 4 from J, leaving 11 bases between them. CDR3 length: 13 residues. Genomic DNA was the PCR template. Multiplex PCR with 30 forward and 13 reverse primers amplified the TCR beta CDR3. MiXCR was run by TCRdb on the multiplex PCR reads, yielding one entry per CDR3 protein. Of about 270,000 distinct CDR3 sequences listed, 40% to 50% are singletons. The sample taken for sequencing was peripheral blood mononuclear cells (PBMCs). The clonotype comes from a man younger than 30 with type 2 diabetes. The chain combines TRBV12-3 or TRBV12-4 with TRBJ1-2, with D tentatively TRBD1 (6 bases). CDR3: CASSEDRPYGYTF. The CDR3 DNA sequence: TGTGCCAGCAGTGAGGACAGACCCTATGGCTACACCTTC.